The T cell receptor beta chain under discussion was sequenced for a study of cytomegalovirus exposure and HLA in healthy donors. Study observations and caveats: In a later analysis, productive TCRs from donors in an Asian-associated ancestry cluster reportedly carried fewer N-insertions than the cohort mean. It emerged from a later analysis that several of the most significant clusters appeared to be linked to common viral pathogens.

Germline V gene lookup returns CDR1 SGDLS and CDR2 YYNGEE. Trimming took off 6 bases at V and 3 bases at J, with 19 bases between the two ends. This CDR3 is 16 amino acids long. PCR used 60 Vbeta primers and 13 Jbeta primers. Clones were sequenced by immunoSEQ multiplex PCR, and TCRdb holds only the in-frame ones, with some missing. The data contain about 140,000 clones, around three fifths of them seen just once; the ten biggest clones take up about 1.8%. Points on this clone: Its matching antigen is unknown.

V gene TRBV9 combines with J gene TRBJ1-5, with D uncertain. The sequencing sample was made of PBMCs. This clonotype originated in a male donor in good health and CMV-seronegative. As DNA, the CDR3 is TGTGCCAGCATGCGGGATCGGGTACGTCCCAATCAGCCCCAGCATTTT. This sequence encodes CASMRDRVRPNQPQHF.